The 25 T cell receptor beta chains reported below all come from one sample, sequenced in a study of T-cell reconstitution after alpha-beta-depleted transplantation in children. Unique molecular identifiers were used to barcode this TCRbeta library. TCRdb re-called the PCR reads with MiXCR, one entry per CDR3 protein. The profile shows some 260,000 distinct CDR3 sequences, roughly a quarter of them singletons. Material: PBMCs, mostly from graft donor cells, obtained 360 days after TCRalphabeta/CD19-depleted stem cell transplant. The receptors shown here come from a female patient aged 2-9 years who had a stem cell transplant for congenital amegakaryocytic thrombocytopenia, so the T cells may come from the graft donor.

V is TRBV25-1 and J is TRBJ2-7, with D perhaps given as TRBD1 or TRBD2 (5 bases each). The CDR3 extends over 14 amino acids. Trimming took 2 bases from V and 0 from J, leaving 8 bases between them. Germline loops: CDR1 MGHDK, CDR2 SYGVNS. This chain's CDR3 is CASSEGDRSYEQYF. The CDR3 DNA sequence: TGTGCCAGCAGTGAAGGGGACCGCTCCTACGAGCAGTACTTC.

J is TRBJ1-3 and V is TRBV5-1; D gene unclear. CDR3 length equals 16 residues. Germline-derived CDR1 and CDR2 are SGHRS and YFSETQ. V dropped 4 bases and J dropped 4 bases, with 18 bases sitting between them. This chain's CDR3 is CASSPSLTMGGNTIYF. CDR3 coding DNA: TGCGCCAGCAGCCCGTCTTTGACTATGGGGGGAAACACCATATATTTT.

This clonotype turned up a few times. This CDR3 is CASSSSDRANYGYTF. The CDR3 coding sequence is TGTGCCAGCAGCTCCTCGGACAGAGCTAACTATGGCTACACCTTC. The V call is TRBV7-9, the J call TRBJ1-2, with TRBD1 as a possible D gene (6 bases). Trimming stripped 4 bases from V and 0 bases from J, with 12 bases between. The germline V gene encodes CDR1 SEHNR and CDR2 FQNEAQ (reference sequence). The length of the CDR3 is 15 residues.

The sample holds many counts of this clonotype. This chain joins TRBV4-2 and TRBJ2-2; no definite D call. The CDR3 is 15 residues long. V gave up 1 base and J gave up 4 bases, with 10 bases separating them. The V gene's germline CDR1 is LGHNA and CDR2 YNFKEQ. The CDR3 DNA is TGTGCCAGCAGCCAAGCGAGATTCGGCACCGGGGAGCTGTTTTTT. Protein sequence: CASSQARFGTGELFF.

The chain couples TRBV10-3 to TRBJ2-2; D may be TRBD1 or TRBD2 (5 bases each). V dropped 5 bases and J dropped 4 bases, with 14 bases sitting between them. Per germline, CDR1 ENHRY and CDR2 SYGVKD. The CDR3 contains 15 residues. Here the CDR3 DNA reads TGTGCCATCAGTACACTGACAGAGGGCACCGGGGAGCTGTTTTTT. This codes for CAISTLTEGTGELFF.

This chain joins TRBV4-1 and TRBJ1-3; weak D call: TRBD1 (6 bases). The length of the CDR3 is 18 residues. Per germline, CDR1 MGHRA and CDR2 YSYEKL. The ends were cut back, 6 bases at V and 0 bases at J, with 21 bases in the middle. The CDR3 coding sequence is TGCGCCAGCAGTCAACATACAGGGATAACGAGCTCTGGAAACACCATATATTTT. Residues: CASSQHTGITSSGNTIYF.

V gene TRBV12-3 or TRBV12-4 combines with J gene TRBJ2-1; 12 nucleotides line up with TRBD2. CDR3 length: 15 residues. Trimming cost V 7 bases and J 13 bases; bases outside gene matches: 14. CDR3 amino acids: CASISLQGLAGGQFF. The CDR3 DNA reads TGTGCCAGCATTTCGCTGCAGGGACTAGCGGGCGGACAGTTCTTC.

This clonotype was seen many times. This chain links TRBV24-1 with TRBJ2-7; 11 bases match TRBD1. The length of the CDR3 is 15 residues. J gave up 4 bases and V 3 bases, and 4 bases lay outside the gene matches. Looked up from germline, CDR1 is KGHDR and CDR2 is SFDVKD. CDR3: CATSDGDRGSYEQYF. For the CDR3, the DNA is TGTGCCACCAGTGATGGGGACAGGGGGTCTTACGAGCAGTACTTC.

A few counts support this clonotype. The CDR3 bases are TGCAGTGCTAGCCCCCCCGGGGATGGGTGGGGCACAGATACGCAGTATTTT. It encodes CSASPPGDGWGTDTQYF. The chain uses TRBV20-1 and TRBJ2-3; D might be TRBD2 (5 bases). This CDR3 spans 17 amino acids. Germline CDR1 is DFQATT and CDR2 is SNEGSKA (reference sequence). V lost 3 bases and J lost 1, with 20 bases in between.

The V and J genes are TRBV4-1 and TRBJ2-1; D not resolved. This CDR3 region has 12 residues. CDR1 is MGHRA and CDR2 is YSYEKL in the germline V gene. With 1 base removed from V and 6 bases from J, the gap between germline ends came to 4 bases. CDR3 in amino acids: CASSQVFNEQFF. The CDR3 region has the DNA TGCGCCAGCAGCCAAGTATTCAATGAGCAGTTCTTC.

This clonotype showed up just a few times. The genes are TRBV30 and TRBJ2-5; D gene ambiguous. The V gene's germline CDR1 is GTSNPN and CDR2 SVGIG (reference sequence). The V end lost 3 bases, the J end lost 5 bases, and 10 bases lay between the germline ends. This CDR3 contains 12 residues. The DNA of the CDR3 is TGTGCCTGGAGCCCCCAAAGGGAGACCCAGTACTTC. Its translation is CAWSPQRETQYF. Full variable domain (rest looked up from reference TRBV30 and TRBJ2-5): SQTIHQWPATLVQPVGSPLSLECTVEGTSNPNLYWYRQAAGRGLQLLFYSVGIGQISSEVPQNLSASRPQDRQFILSSKKLLLSDSGFYLCAWSPQRETQYFGPGTRLLVL.

Details on this clonotype: Sequence at one end of the junction differs from germline and may be a read error. V and J are TRBV5-1 and TRBJ2-3; TRBD2 agrees at 11 bases. The CDR3 has 17 amino acids. Germline CDR1 SGHRS, CDR2 YFSETQ. The CDR3 is CPSSLTRLAGRTDTQYF. In DNA, the CDR3 is TGCCCCAGCAGCTTGACAAGACTAGCGGGGCGCACAGATACGCAGTATTTT.

A few counts support this clonotype. This rearrangement joins TRBV7-9 to TRBJ2-1; D is undetermined. The V gene's germline CDR1 is SEHNR and CDR2 FQNEAQ (reference sequence). The CDR3 totals 12 residues. V lost 5 bases and J 6 bases, leaving 8 bases between the germline ends. The CDR3 coding sequence is TGTGCCAGCAGCACTCAAAGCAATGAGCAGTTCTTC. It encodes CASSTQSNEQFF.

The chain employs TRBV24-1 and TRBJ2-3, with D possibly matching TRBD1 (6 bases). V was clipped by 9 bases and J by 5 bases, with 14 bases between them. Germline V CDR1 and CDR2: KGHDR, SFDVKD. This CDR3 region has 13 residues. Here the CDR3 DNA reads TGTGCCACCCAGGGGTTACAGGGAGATACGCAGTATTTT. Its protein product is CATQGLQGDTQYF.

The genes are TRBV28 and TRBJ1-1; weak D call: TRBD1 (6 bases). V lost 3 bases and J lost 0, with 14 bases in between. CDR3 length: 16 residues. The V gene's germline CDR1 is MDHEN and CDR2 SYDVKM. Written as DNA, the CDR3 is TGTGCCAGCAGTTTGGGGGGGGGCGGCGTGAACACTGAAGCTTTCTTT. The encoded protein is CASSLGGGGVNTEAFF.

This clonotype was seen a few times. This chain connects TRBV5-1 to TRBJ2-1; D unclear. Germline values: CDR1 SGHRS, CDR2 YFSETQ. The ends were cut back, 1 base at V and 8 bases at J, with 10 bases in the middle. The CDR3 loop spans 13 amino acids. CDR3: CASSLTETDEQFF. In DNA form, the CDR3 reads TGCGCCAGCAGCTTGACCGAGACGGATGAGCAGTTCTTC.

The chain combines TRBV5-8 with TRBJ2-3, with D possibly matching TRBD2 (5 bases). The CDR3 runs to 15 residues. Germline CDR1 and CDR2: SGHTS and YDEGEE. V was trimmed by 1 base and J by 5 bases, leaving 14 bases between them. DNA of the CDR3: TGTGCCAGCAGCTTGAACCTAGCCTACAGAGATACGCAGTATTTT. It is translated as CASSLNLAYRDTQYF.

The chain couples TRBV21-1 to TRBJ2-2; the tabulated D call, TRBD1, remains unverified against the DNA. TRBV21-1 is a pseudogene locus. The CDR3 totals 17 residues. The CDR3 DNA reads TGTGCCAGCAGCAAAGAAGGGCAGGGTGAGGACACCGGGGAGCTGTTTTTT. Protein: CASSKEGQGEDTGELFF.

This clonotype was seen more than once but under ten times. The rearrangement uses TRBV5-1 and TRBJ2-5; TRBD1 aligns across 8 bases. The CDR3 is made up of 14 amino acids. V shed 5 bases and J 4 bases; nucleotides not matched to a gene: 7. Germline lookup yields CDR1 SGHRS and CDR2 YFSETQ. The CDR3, as DNA: TGCGCCAGCAGACAACAGACAGGGGTAGAGACCCAGTACTTC. It encodes CASRQQTGVETQYF. Full variable domain (rest looked up from reference TRBV5-1 and TRBJ2-5): KAGVTQTPRYLIKTRGQQVTLSCSPISGHRSVSWYQQTPGQGLQFLFEYFSETQRNKGNFPGRFSGRQFSNSRSEMNVSTLELGDSALYLCASRQQTGVETQYFGPGTRLLVL.

This chain connects TRBV4-3 to TRBJ1-4; TRBD1 agrees at 7 bases. CDR3 size: 19 residues. The germline CDR1 and CDR2 sequences are LGHNA and YSLEER. The V and J ends lost 2 bases and 8 bases, in that order; junction bases with no gene match: 20. The CDR3 is CASSQSIGRGPPDREKLFF. CDR3 nucleotide sequence: TGCGCCAGCAGCCAATCCATCGGGCGGGGCCCACCGGACAGGGAAAAACTGTTTTTT.

V and J are TRBV7-9 and TRBJ2-7; either TRBD1 or TRBD2 may supply D (5 bases each). CDR3 size: 16 residues. Looked up from germline, CDR1 is SEHNR and CDR2 is FQNEAQ (reference sequence). With 3 bases removed from V and 3 bases from J, the gap between germline ends came to 18 bases. The DNA of the CDR3 is TGTGCCAGCAGCTTTAATCCCGGGACCGAGGGCTACGAGCAGTACTTC. It specifies CASSFNPGTEGYEQYF.

The gene calls are TRBV19 and TRBJ1-5; D call uncertain. Per the germline V gene, CDR1 is LNHDA and CDR2 is SQIVND (reference sequence). V shed 1 base and J shed 7 bases, with 8 bases lying between them. This CDR3 region has 13 residues. The CDR3 spells CASSIVGVQPQHF. Here the CDR3 DNA reads TGTGCCAGTAGTATAGTTGGGGTGCAGCCCCAGCATTTT.

This clonotype was found many times. The V gene is TRBV24-1, the J gene TRBJ2-3, with TRBD1 matching 8 bases. Germline assignment: CDR1 KGHDR and CDR2 SFDVKD. The CDR3 covers 14 residues. V lost 7 bases, J lost 5 bases, and 7 bases stayed unmatched. The CDR3 region has the DNA TGTGCCACCAGCAACCAGGGGGCCGAAGATACGCAGTATTTT. Translated, it gives CATSNQGAEDTQYF.

This sequence joins TRBV28 and TRBJ2-3, with 10 bases fitting TRBD2. CDR1 and CDR2 from the germline V gene are MDHEN and SYDVKM. The CDR3 sequence is 17 residues long. V dropped 5 bases and J dropped 3; count of bases not matched to a gene: 11. The CDR3 nucleotides read TGTGCCAGCAGTCCCCGAGGTGCTAGCGGGAGAACAGATACGCAGTATTTT. Translated: CASSPRGASGRTDTQYF.

This clonotype was observed a handful of times. The rearrangement uses TRBV24-1 and TRBJ2-2, with 8 bases aligning to TRBD1. Germline V gene lookup returns CDR1 KGHDR and CDR2 SFDVKD. J gave up 6 bases and V 3 bases, and 5 bases lay outside the gene matches. The CDR3 consists of 15 residues. CDR3 coding DNA: TGTGCCACCAGTGATGGGACAGGAGTGGCCGGGGAGCTGTTTTTT. It codes for CATSDGTGVAGELFF.